A single sample is the source of the 21 T cell receptor beta chains below, sequenced in a study of T cells in Graves' hyperthyroidism and ophthalmopathy. TCR beta CDR3 regions were amplified from RNA transcripts. First-round RT-PCR targeting the TCR CDR3 was performed with the HTBI primer set. TCRdb re-called the multiplex PCR reads through MiXCR, storing one row per CDR3 protein. The sample has around 600,000 distinct CDR3 sequences; around 16% are singletons. Source material: blood. The receptor set was obtained from a woman aged 35 to 49 with Graves' ophthalmopathy.

This clonotype was counted many times. The chain has TRBV20-1 and TRBJ2-3; 12 positions match TRBD2. With V trimmed by 3 bases and J by 1 base, 8 bases remained unmatched. CDR1 and CDR2 from the germline V gene are DFQATT and SNEGSKA (reference sequence). The CDR3 has 17 amino acids. This chain's CDR3 is CSARTTSGSGGTDTQYF. The CDR3 nucleotides read TGCAGTGCTAGGACGACTAGCGGGAGTGGAGGCACAGATACGCAGTATTTT.

This clonotype was counted only a few times. V usage is TRBV2 and J usage is TRBJ2-1; 11 nucleotides agree with TRBD2. Germline trimming cut 0 bases from V and 0 bases from J; bases unmatched to any gene: 7. Germline-derived CDR1 and CDR2 are SNHLY and FYNNEI. The CDR3 runs 19 residues. CDR3 sequence: CASSEALRGLADSYNEQFF. In nucleotides, the CDR3 is TGTGCCAGCAGTGAAGCGCTTCGGGGACTAGCGGACTCCTACAATGAGCAGTTCTTC.

This clonotype came up many times. The chain combines TRBV2 with TRBJ2-3, with TRBD2 matching 9 bases. Trimming at V came to 5 bases and at J to 5 bases, leaving 14 bases not matched to a gene. Germline CDR1 is SNHLY and CDR2 is FYNNEI. The CDR3 sequence is 17 residues long. The CDR3 bases are TGTGCCAGCAGTCCCCTCACGGCTAGCGGGGCGGTAGATACGCAGTATTTT. This codes for CASSPLTASGAVDTQYF.

This clonotype was detected ten times or more. The rearrangement links TRBV20-1 to TRBJ1-5; D unclear. Germline V gene lookup returns CDR1 DFQATT and CDR2 SNEGSKA (reference sequence). The CDR3 has 16 residues. V was clipped by 3 bases and J by 1 base, with 16 bases between them. The CDR3 loop reads CSARVTGRPSNQPQHF. In DNA form, the CDR3 reads TGCAGTGCTAGGGTAACCGGCAGGCCCAGCAATCAGCCCCAGCATTTT.

This clonotype was counted at least ten times. The chain uses TRBV27 and TRBJ2-7, with D possibly TRBD2 on 6 matching bases. The CDR3 sequence is 17 residues long. Germline loops: CDR1 MNHEY, CDR2 SMNVEV (reference sequence). Trimming took 0 bases from V and 4 from J, leaving 19 bases between them. CDR3 amino acids: CASSLSPPTGVEYEQYF. CDR3 nucleotides: TGTGCCAGCAGTTTATCTCCGCCCACGGGAGTCGAATACGAGCAGTACTTC.

This rearrangement joins TRBV6-5 to TRBJ1-1; D ambiguous. The CDR3 spans 18 residues. In germline, CDR1 is MNHEY, CDR2 SVGAGI. Between the trimmed V and J ends, which lost 0 bases and 0 bases, there was a span of 17 bases. DNA for the CDR3: TGTGCCAGCAGTTACTCAGGGCTCGCCACCGACATGAACACTGAAGCTTTCTTT. Translating gives CASSYSGLATDMNTEAFF.

This clonotype was counted between two and nine times. This rearrangement joins TRBV18 to TRBJ1-2; 10 nucleotides match TRBD1. With 4 bases clipped from V and 3 bases from J, the junction kept 5 bases outside the gene matches. Germline values: CDR1 KGHSH, CDR2 LQKENI. This CDR3 spans 15 amino acids. The chain's CDR3 is CASSQATGGDYGYTF. The CDR3, as DNA: TGTGCCAGCTCACAAGCGACAGGGGGCGACTATGGCTACACCTTC.

This chain links TRBV9 with TRBJ2-2; 9 bases match TRBD1. V was clipped by 6 bases and J by 5 bases; unmatched bases: 5. The CDR3 extends over 14 amino acids. Germline assignment: CDR1 SGDLS and CDR2 YYNGEE. The DNA of the CDR3 is TGTGCCAGCAAGAGACAGGGGGAAACCGGGGAGCTGTTTTTT. Encoded protein: CASKRQGETGELFF.

This clonotype came up many times. The V and J genes are TRBV6-1 and TRBJ2-7; possible D gene TRBD2, 5 bases. The CDR3 consists of 13 residues. V gave up 1 base and J gave up 5 bases, with 9 bases separating them. Germline V gene data show CDR1 as MNHNS and CDR2 as SASEGT. The CDR3 loop is CASSEEVGDEQYF. The CDR3 DNA reads as TGTGCCAGCAGTGAAGAAGTCGGGGACGAGCAGTACTTC.

This clonotype was seen at least ten times. The chain couples TRBV28 to TRBJ2-7; D is possibly TRBD1 or TRBD2 (6 bases each). Germline V gene sequence: CDR1 MDHEN, CDR2 SYDVKM. With 3 bases removed from V and 0 bases from J, the gap between germline ends came to 15 bases. CDR3 length: 16 residues. In DNA form, the CDR3 reads TGTGCCAGCAGTTTCTCAGGGGCGCGGGGCTCCTACGAGCAGTACTTC. Protein product: CASSFSGARGSYEQYF. The full variable domain, in which reference TRBV28 and TRBJ2-7 provide the parts outside the CDR3, is DVKVTQSSRYLVKRTGEKVFLECVQDMDHENMFWYRQDPGLGLRLIYFSYDVKMKEKGDIPEGYSVSREKKERFSLILESASTNQTSMYLCASSFSGARGSYEQYFGPGTRLTVT.

This clonotype has at least ten counts. The chain combines TRBV5-1 with TRBJ2-1, with 7 bases lining up with TRBD2. The CDR3 extends over 17 amino acids. Germline loops: CDR1 SGHRS, CDR2 YFSETQ. V gave up 6 bases and J gave up 0 bases; unmatched junction bases: 12. DNA of the CDR3: TGCGCCAGCATCCCTGGACTAGGGGCCCGCTCCTACAATGAGCAGTTCTTC. This encodes CASIPGLGARSYNEQFF. Variable domain in full (rest from reference TRBV5-1 and TRBJ2-1): KAGVTQTPRYLIKTRGQQVTLSCSPISGHRSVSWYQQTPGQGLQFLFEYFSETQRNKGNFPGRFSGRQFSNSRSEMNVSTLELGDSALYLCASIPGLGARSYNEQFFGPGTRLTVL.

The sample holds many counts of this clonotype. The V gene is TRBV12-3 or TRBV12-4, the J gene TRBJ1-5; no clear D gene. The CDR3 is 12 residues long. Trimming shortened V by 4 bases and J by 4 bases, and 5 bases separated the two germline ends. CDR3 amino acids: CASSSPNQPQHF. CDR3 DNA sequence: TGTGCCAGCAGTTCCCCGAATCAGCCCCAGCATTTT.

The sample holds many counts of this clonotype. This rearrangement joins TRBV20-1 to TRBJ2-3; 8 bases are a match to TRBD2. Per the germline V gene, CDR1 is DFQATT and CDR2 is SNEGSKA (reference sequence). The junction had 6 bases not matched to a gene; V was cut back by 3 bases and J by 4 bases. This CDR3 is 14 amino acids long. The CDR3 DNA reads as TGCAGTGCTAGGACGGGGGGGCCCCCAGATACGCAGTATTTT. Its translation: CSARTGGPPDTQYF.

This clonotype occurred many times. The chain links TRBV2 to TRBJ2-3; 9 nucleotides match TRBD2. The germline gives CDR1 SNHLY, CDR2 FYNNEI. Unmatched junction bases numbered 3, after V lost 8 bases and J lost 0 bases. The CDR3 is 14 amino acids. This chain's CDR3 is CASRLAVSTDTQYF. CDR3 sequence (DNA): TGTGCCAGCCGACTAGCGGTTAGCACAGATACGCAGTATTTT. Variable domain in full (rest from reference TRBV2 and TRBJ2-3): EPEVTQTPSHQVTQMGQEVILRCVPISNHLYFYWYRQILGQKVEFLVSFYNNEISEKSEIFDDQFSVERPDGSNFTLKIRSTKLEDSAMYFCASRLAVSTDTQYFGPGTRLTVL.

V gene TRBV20-1 combines with J gene TRBJ2-1; the match to TRBD2 covers 11 bases. Germline V gives CDR1 DFQATT, CDR2 SNEGSKA (reference sequence). The CDR3 totals 16 residues. Unmatched junction bases numbered 11, after V lost 4 bases and J lost 6 bases. This CDR3 reads CSATLAGGGPGNEQFF. DNA for the CDR3: TGCAGTGCTACCTTAGCGGGGGGGGGGCCGGGCAATGAGCAGTTCTTC.

The rearrangement uses TRBV6-1 and TRBJ2-7, with TRBD1 matching 7 bases. The V gene's germline CDR1 is MNHNS and CDR2 SASEGT. V shed 7 bases, J shed 2 bases, and the junction held 20 bases outside the gene matches. This CDR3 has 18 amino acids. CDR3 DNA sequence: TGTGCCAGCATCAAAAACATGGGACAGATCCACTCCCCCTACGAGCAGTACTTC. Its translation: CASIKNMGQIHSPYEQYF.

This clonotype came up many times. The chain couples TRBV7-9 to TRBJ2-5; 10 bases fit TRBD1. J lost 3 bases, V lost 6 bases, and 7 bases had no gene match. The V gene's germline CDR1 is SEHNR and CDR2 FQNEAQ (reference sequence). The CDR3 is 15 amino acids. In DNA form, the CDR3 reads TGTGCCAGCAGACCCTCCGGGACAGGGGAAGAGACCCAGTACTTC. Protein sequence: CASRPSGTGEETQYF.

This clonotype was counted only a few times. CDR3 in DNA: TGCAGCGTTTCTTCTTGGGAGGGAGGACAGTACTTC. Amino acids: CSVSSWEGGQYF. This chain uses TRBV29-1 with TRBJ2-5; 7 bases align to TRBD2. This CDR3 is 12 amino acids long. J gave up 11 bases and V 5 bases, and 11 bases lay outside the gene matches. From germline, CDR1 is SQVTM and CDR2 ANQGSEA.

Of note for this clonotype: Since a much larger clone is just one base distant, this may be a read error. This chain uses TRBV3-1 with TRBJ2-3; 7 nucleotides line up with TRBD2. The CDR3 has 15 residues. CDR1 is LGHDT and CDR2 is YNNKEL in the germline V gene (reference sequence). The CDR3: CASSHSSGSTDTRYF. The CDR3 coding sequence is TGTGCCAGCAGCCATTCTAGCGGAAGCACAGATACGCGGTATTTT.

This clonotype has ten or more counts. The genes are TRBV2 and TRBJ2-1, with TRBD2 matching 7 bases. Germline CDR1 is SNHLY and CDR2 is FYNNEI. V trimming: 5 bases; J trimming: 3 bases; junction bases outside the gene matches: 10. The CDR3 is 16 residues long. CDR3 nucleotides: TGTGCCAGCAGTCCGGGGCCGGGAGGCCTCTACAATGAGCAGTTCTTC. It codes for CASSPGPGGLYNEQFF.

This clonotype was seen a handful of times. The rearrangement uses TRBV29-1 and TRBJ1-2, with D unresolved. The V and J ends lost 2 bases and 6 bases respectively, with 13 bases between them. Germline loops: CDR1 SQVTM, CDR2 ANQGSEA. CDR3 length: 13 residues. CDR3 amino acids: CSVERRMHDGYTF. The CDR3 nucleotides read TGCAGCGTTGAACGGCGCATGCATGATGGCTACACCTTC.